The rows below give T cell receptor beta chains drawn from one sample of a study of regulatory T cells in long-lasting Graves disease. TCRdb re-called the multiplex PCR reads through MiXCR, storing one row per CDR3 protein. The data hold 350,000 to 500,000 distinct CDR3 sequences, with 14% observed a single time. This same sample was also part of a study on T cells in Graves' hyperthyroidism and ophthalmopathy.

Sample: peripheral blood mononuclear cells (PBMCs), taken at new diagnosis, from a patient treated with antithyroid drugs. Every receptor here comes from a woman aged 45-59 years with Graves disease. Both conserved end residues are part of each CDR3. The order of the fields is clone size, V gene, J gene, D gene, CDR3 DNA, CDR3 protein. The D gene is left open where the match is weak. Some rows mark clone size as missing; the rest say once, few, many or name a class of expanded clone.

clone_size: many
v_call: TRBV28
j_call: TRBJ2-1
d_call: TRBD2
cdr3_nt: TGTGCCAGCAGTTCATTCACCCATAGCGGGGCCACGTACAATGAGCAGTTCTTC
cdr3_aa: CASSSFTHSGATYNEQFF

clone_size: .
v_call: TRBV12-3/TRBV12-4
j_call: TRBJ1-2
d_call: .
cdr3_nt: TGTGCCAGCAGTTCCCCGGGGGCTAGTGGCTACACCTTC
cdr3_aa: CASSSPGASGYTF

clone_size: many
v_call: TRBV5-4
j_call: TRBJ2-1
d_call: .
cdr3_nt: TGTGCCAGCAGCGAGCAGATTTACAATGAGCAGTTCTTC
cdr3_aa: CASSEQIYNEQFF

clone_size: many
v_call: TRBV11-3
j_call: TRBJ2-2
d_call: TRBD2
cdr3_nt: TGTGCCAGCAGCCCAGGACTAGCGGGAGCCGGGGAGCTGTTTTTT
cdr3_aa: CASSPGLAGAGELFF

clone_size: few
v_call: TRBV6-2/TRBV6-3
j_call: TRBJ2-7
d_call: .
cdr3_nt: TGTGCCAGCAGTGAAATTTTAGGAGTCTACGAGCAGTACTTC
cdr3_aa: CASSEILGVYEQYF

clone_size: many
v_call: TRBV12-3/TRBV12-4
j_call: TRBJ1-5
d_call: TRBD1
cdr3_nt: TGTGCCAGCAGTTCGCAACCTAACAGGGGGGGCAATCAGCCCCAGCATTTT
cdr3_aa: CASSSQPNRGGNQPQHF

clone_size: .
v_call: TRBV27
j_call: TRBJ2-5
d_call: .
cdr3_nt: TGTGCCAGCGGATTCTCCCCGGGGTGGGAGACCCAGTACTTC
cdr3_aa: CASGFSPGWETQYF

clone_size: few
v_call: TRBV4-2
j_call: TRBJ2-1
d_call: .
cdr3_nt: TGTGCCAGCAGCCAAGCCACGAGTGGTAGAGAGCAGTTCTTC
cdr3_aa: CASSQATSGREQFF

clone_size: many
v_call: TRBV28
j_call: TRBJ2-3
d_call: .
cdr3_nt: TGTGCCAGCAGTTCAGCAGGGGCAGGGTGGGTTACAGATACGCAGTATTTT
cdr3_aa: CASSSAGAGWVTDTQYF

clone_size: many
v_call: TRBV3-1
j_call: TRBJ1-6
d_call: TRBD1
cdr3_nt: TGTGCCAGCAGCCAAGGGCAGGGGGCCTATAATTCACCCCTCCACTTT
cdr3_aa: CASSQGQGAYNSPLHF

clone_size: .
v_call: TRBV28
j_call: TRBJ1-2
d_call: .
cdr3_nt: TGTGCCAGCAGTTTAAACCGGGGCCTCCTTAACTATGGCTACACCTTC
cdr3_aa: CASSLNRGLLNYGYTF

clone_size: few
v_call: TRBV18
j_call: TRBJ1-3
d_call: TRBD1
cdr3_nt: TGTGCCAGCTCACCAGCACAGGGGGTCTCTGGAAACACCATATATTTT
cdr3_aa: CASSPAQGVSGNTIYF

clone_size: .
v_call: TRBV6-1
j_call: TRBJ1-2
d_call: .
cdr3_nt: TGTGCCAGCAGCCACAGGATCGCCTATGGCTACACCTTC
cdr3_aa: CASSHRIAYGYTF

clone_size: many
v_call: TRBV7-9
j_call: TRBJ2-7
d_call: TRBD2
cdr3_nt: TGTGCCAGCAGCTTTCACGTGGGGAGGGGAACGGACGAGCAGTACTTC
cdr3_aa: CASSFHVGRGTDEQYF

clone_size: many
v_call: TRBV2
j_call: TRBJ1-5
d_call: .
cdr3_nt: TGTGCCAGCAGAAGGACATCGTATTCCAATCAGCCCCAGCATTTT
cdr3_aa: CASRRTSYSNQPQHF

clone_size: few
v_call: TRBV9
j_call: TRBJ2-5
d_call: TRBD2
cdr3_nt: TGTGCCAGCAGCGTATTCGCGGGAGGGCCGTTACAAGAGACCCAGTACTTC
cdr3_aa: CASSVFAGGPLQETQYF

clone_size: .
v_call: TRBV10-3
j_call: TRBJ2-7
d_call: .
cdr3_nt: TGTGCCATCAGTGAGCCCACGGCCGGAACCTACGAGCAGTACTTC
cdr3_aa: CAISEPTAGTYEQYF

clone_size: many
v_call: TRBV7-9
j_call: TRBJ2-1
d_call: TRBD1
cdr3_nt: TGTGCCAGCAGCTTAGGGATTTGGGACAGGGACCCTCGGGGCGGGAGCACCGTTAACAATGAGCAGTTCTTC
cdr3_aa: CASSLGIWDRDPRGGSTVNNEQFF

clone_size: many
v_call: TRBV12-3/TRBV12-4
j_call: TRBJ2-3
d_call: .
cdr3_nt: TGTGCCAGCAGTTTATCTGGCAGGGCGTCAGATACGCAGTATTTT
cdr3_aa: CASSLSGRASDTQYF

clone_size: .
v_call: TRBV5-1
j_call: TRBJ2-7
d_call: TRBD1
cdr3_nt: TGCGCCAGCAGTTCCCTCCAGGGGGCTATCGGGTACGAGCAGTACTTC
cdr3_aa: CASSSLQGAIGYEQYF

clone_size: many
v_call: TRBV28
j_call: TRBJ2-3
d_call: TRBD2
cdr3_nt: TGTGCCAGCAGTTTAGATCTAGCGGGAGCTGGAGATACGCAGTATTTT
cdr3_aa: CASSLDLAGAGDTQYF

clone_size: .
v_call: TRBV7-9
j_call: TRBJ2-7
d_call: TRBD2
cdr3_nt: TGTGCCAGCAGCTCGGGCCTAGCGGGAGCCCTTTTCTACGAGCAGTACTTC
cdr3_aa: CASSSGLAGALFYEQYF

clone_size: many
v_call: TRBV29-1
j_call: TRBJ2-1
d_call: TRBD2
cdr3_nt: TGCAGCGTTGCGGGACTAGCGGGAACCTACAATGAGCAGTTCTTC
cdr3_aa: CSVAGLAGTYNEQFF

clone_size: many
v_call: TRBV10-2
j_call: TRBJ2-7
d_call: .
cdr3_nt: TGCGCCAGTCGAACGGGACCCCGGGGTTACGACGAGCAGTACTTC
cdr3_aa: CASRTGPRGYDEQYF

clone_size: many
v_call: TRBV5-1
j_call: TRBJ1-4
d_call: TRBD1
cdr3_nt: TGCGCCAGCAGCGGAGGGGGCGCGGGCAGTGAAAAACTGTTTTTT
cdr3_aa: CASSGGGAGSEKLFF

clone_size: many
v_call: TRBV5-1
j_call: TRBJ2-7
d_call: TRBD1
cdr3_nt: TGCGCCAGCAGCTCCCGACAGGGCTTTTACGAGCAGTACTTC
cdr3_aa: CASSSRQGFYEQYF

clone_size: many
v_call: TRBV7-9
j_call: TRBJ2-7
d_call: .
cdr3_nt: TGTGCCAGCAGCGTCCAGGCCTACGAGCAGTACTTC
cdr3_aa: CASSVQAYEQYF

clone_size: many
v_call: TRBV28
j_call: TRBJ2-7
d_call: .
cdr3_nt: TGTGCCAGCAGTCCCCCTCAAGTATCCACCTACGAGCAGTACTTC
cdr3_aa: CASSPPQVSTYEQYF

clone_size: many
v_call: TRBV28
j_call: TRBJ2-1
d_call: TRBD2
cdr3_nt: TGTGCCAGCAGTCTCGGGACTAGCGGGGTCTCCTACAATGAGCAGTTCTTC
cdr3_aa: CASSLGTSGVSYNEQFF

clone_size: few
v_call: TRBV5-1
j_call: TRBJ2-3
d_call: TRBD2
cdr3_nt: TGCGCCAGCAGCTTCTCTGCGGGAGGGCACGGCACAGATACGCAGTATTTT
cdr3_aa: CASSFSAGGHGTDTQYF

clone_size: .
v_call: TRBV5-5
j_call: TRBJ2-7
d_call: .
cdr3_nt: TGTGCCAGCAGCCTCGGACGGGTCGGCTCCTACGAGCAGTACTTC
cdr3_aa: CASSLGRVGSYEQYF

clone_size: .
v_call: TRBV7-2
j_call: TRBJ2-7
d_call: .
cdr3_nt: TGTGCCAGCAGCTTAGGCAGCCCGGGTGAGCAGTACTTC
cdr3_aa: CASSLGSPGEQYF

clone_size: .
v_call: TRBV5-4
j_call: TRBJ2-3
d_call: TRBD2
cdr3_nt: TGTGCCAGCAGCTTGTCGATCGGGAGGGCCACAGATACGCAGTATTTT
cdr3_aa: CASSLSIGRATDTQYF

clone_size: .
v_call: TRBV6-1
j_call: TRBJ1-2
d_call: .
cdr3_nt: TGTGCCAGCAGTGAAAGGCAGGAAATAATGGGCTACACCTTC
cdr3_aa: CASSERQEIMGYTF

clone_size: .
v_call: TRBV20-1
j_call: TRBJ2-7
d_call: .
cdr3_nt: TGCAGTGCGGAACCCAGAGCGCGGCAGTACTTC
cdr3_aa: CSAEPRARQYF

clone_size: many
v_call: TRBV28
j_call: TRBJ1-2
d_call: .
cdr3_nt: TGTGCCAGCAGTTTCGGGGGTTTCTATGGCTACACCTTC
cdr3_aa: CASSFGGFYGYTF

clone_size: many
v_call: TRBV10-3
j_call: TRBJ2-1
d_call: TRBD2
cdr3_nt: TGTGCCATCAGTGGGGTAGCGGGAGTTTCCTACAATGAGCAGTTCTTC
cdr3_aa: CAISGVAGVSYNEQFF

clone_size: few
v_call: TRBV2
j_call: TRBJ1-2
d_call: .
cdr3_nt: TGTGCCAGCAGTAAGGGCCGGGACAACACCTATGGCTACACCTTC
cdr3_aa: CASSKGRDNTYGYTF

clone_size: many
v_call: TRBV28
j_call: TRBJ1-3
d_call: .
cdr3_nt: TGTGCCAGCAGTTCCCAGGGGTCCCCTGGAAACACCATATATTTT
cdr3_aa: CASSSQGSPGNTIYF

clone_size: .
v_call: TRBV19
j_call: TRBJ2-5
d_call: TRBD2
cdr3_nt: TGTGCCAGTAGTCCCGACCCTGAATTCGCGAGGGAGGGCTTAGGGGAGACCCAGTACTTC
cdr3_aa: CASSPDPEFAREGLGETQYF

clone_size: .
v_call: TRBV5-1
j_call: TRBJ2-7
d_call: .
cdr3_nt: TGCGCCAGCAGCTTGGCTAATCAACAGGGCGCGAGCTCCTACGAGCAGTACTTC
cdr3_aa: CASSLANQQGASSYEQYF

clone_size: once
v_call: TRBV19
j_call: TRBJ2-1
d_call: TRBD2
cdr3_nt: TGTGCCAGTAGTATGGCTAGCGGGAGAGCCGGCTCCTACAATGAGCAGTTCTTC
cdr3_aa: CASSMASGRAGSYNEQFF

clone_size: many
v_call: TRBV12-3/TRBV12-4
j_call: TRBJ2-7
d_call: TRBD1
cdr3_nt: TGTGCCAGCAGCTTAGGGACAGGGCAGGGCGAGCAGTACTTC
cdr3_aa: CASSLGTGQGEQYF

clone_size: many
v_call: TRBV12-3/TRBV12-4
j_call: TRBJ2-7
d_call: TRBD1
cdr3_nt: TGTGCCAGCAGTTTCGGGACAGGGGGCTCCTACGAGCAGTACTTC
cdr3_aa: CASSFGTGGSYEQYF

clone_size: many
v_call: TRBV20-1
j_call: TRBJ1-6
d_call: TRBD1
cdr3_nt: TGCAGTGCTTTTCCGGGACAGGATAATTCACCCCTCCACTTT
cdr3_aa: CSAFPGQDNSPLHF

clone_size: many
v_call: TRBV6-1
j_call: TRBJ2-7
d_call: TRBD1
cdr3_nt: TGTGCCAGCAGTGACGTCGGACAGGAGACCTACGAGCAGTACTTC
cdr3_aa: CASSDVGQETYEQYF

clone_size: .
v_call: TRBV11-3
j_call: TRBJ2-2
d_call: .
cdr3_nt: TGTGCCAGCAGCTTCGGCGGGCAAAGATGGGGCACCGGGGAGCTGTTTTTT
cdr3_aa: CASSFGGQRWGTGELFF

clone_size: few
v_call: TRBV24-1
j_call: TRBJ1-2
d_call: .
cdr3_nt: TGTGCCACCAGGGGGTCTGGGGCGAGTTATGGCTACACCTTC
cdr3_aa: CATRGSGASYGYTF

clone_size: many
v_call: TRBV20-1
j_call: TRBJ2-7
d_call: TRBD1
cdr3_nt: TGCAGTGCTAGTTCGCAGGGGGAGTACTTC
cdr3_aa: CSASSQGEYF

clone_size: .
v_call: TRBV30
j_call: TRBJ1-5
d_call: .
cdr3_nt: TGTGCCTGGAGTGGCTCGGGGGGGTCTCAGCCCCAGCATTTT
cdr3_aa: CAWSGSGGSQPQHF

clone_size: many
v_call: TRBV28
j_call: TRBJ2-1
d_call: TRBD2
cdr3_nt: TGTGCCAGCACTGGGGGACTAGCGGTCAATGAGCAGTTCTTC
cdr3_aa: CASTGGLAVNEQFF

clone_size: many
v_call: TRBV10-3
j_call: TRBJ2-1
d_call: TRBD2
cdr3_nt: TGTGCCATCAGTGAGCCTCGGGGGGATTCGGGGCAGTTCTTC
cdr3_aa: CAISEPRGDSGQFF

clone_size: many
v_call: TRBV11-2
j_call: TRBJ2-3
d_call: .
cdr3_nt: TGTGCCAGCAGCTTATTTCGAACCTGGGAAGGCCCAGATACGCAGTATTTT
cdr3_aa: CASSLFRTWEGPDTQYF

clone_size: .
v_call: TRBV12-3/TRBV12-4
j_call: TRBJ1-2
d_call: .
cdr3_nt: TGTGCCAGCACCTCCGACGGGAGAAAGCCGATACGCTACACCTTC
cdr3_aa: CASTSDGRKPIRYTF